Below are 21 T cell receptor beta chains sequenced from a single sample in a study of CD8 T cells in ankylosing spondylitis. TCRdb reanalysed the 5' RACE reads using MiXCR and keeps one entry per CDR3 protein. The sample yields about 360,000 distinct CDR3 sequences, approximately 22% seen once. The sample comprised blood, either unsorted or a sorted T cell fraction (not recorded which). These receptors originate from a male donor with ankylosing spondylitis or in good health (not recorded which).

V gene TRBV28 combines with J gene TRBJ2-7; the D gene is possibly TRBD2 (6 bases). Trimming removed 7 bases at V and 0 bases at J, with 16 bases between. Germline V gene sequence: CDR1 MDHEN, CDR2 SYDVKM. The CDR3 runs to 15 residues. CDR3 sequence: CASTPAGTNSYEQYF. The CDR3 region has the DNA TGTGCCAGCACCCCCGCGGGGACGAACTCCTACGAGCAGTACTTC. Using reference TRBV28 and TRBJ2-7 for the parts outside the CDR3, the full variable domain is DVKVTQSSRYLVKRTGEKVFLECVQDMDHENMFWYRQDPGLGLRLIYFSYDVKMKEKGDIPEGYSVSREKKERFSLILESASTNQTSMYLCASTPAGTNSYEQYFGPGTRLTVT.

This clonotype has a handful of counts. V usage is TRBV12-3 or TRBV12-4 and J usage is TRBJ2-1; the D call may be TRBD1 or TRBD2 (5 bases each). The CDR3 length is 13 residues. Trimming took 6 bases from V and 8 from J, leaving 14 bases between them. CDR3 DNA sequence: TGTGCCAGCAGGCCCGGGACGATCCATGAGCAGTTCTTC. It codes for CASRPGTIHEQFF.

Only a few counts were recorded for this clonotype. The J gene is TRBJ1-1, the V gene TRBV7-9; weak D call: TRBD1 (6 bases). The CDR3 covers 13 residues. From germline, CDR1 is SEHNR and CDR2 FQNEAQ (reference sequence). Trimming removed 2 bases at V and 7 bases at J, with 11 bases between. In DNA, the CDR3 is TGTGCCAGCAGCTTATGGGGGCGCGATGAAGCTTTCTTT. This sequence encodes CASSLWGRDEAFF.

This chain uses TRBV2 with TRBJ1-1, with D perhaps matching TRBD1 (6 bases). This CDR3 is 15 amino acids long. Germline V gene sequence: CDR1 SNHLY, CDR2 FYNNEI. Trimming pared 2 bases from V and 4 bases from J, leaving 14 bases between. The CDR3 coding sequence is TGTGCCAGCAGTGAAAGTAGGGGGGATGGCACTGAAGCTTTCTTT. Translating it yields CASSESRGDGTEAFF. The full variable domain, with the rest looked up from reference TRBV2 and TRBJ1-1, is EPEVTQTPSHQVTQMGQEVILRCVPISNHLYFYWYRQILGQKVEFLVSFYNNEISEKSEIFDDQFSVERPDGSNFTLKIRSTKLEDSAMYFCASSESRGDGTEAFFGQGTRLTVV.

This clonotype was counted between two and nine times. The genes are TRBV5-5 and TRBJ2-3; D may correspond to TRBD1 or TRBD2 (6 bases each). Germline lookup yields CDR1 SGHKS and CDR2 YYEKEE (reference sequence). The CDR3 is 17 residues long. The germline V and J ends were trimmed by 1 base and 6 bases, with 21 bases remaining between them. The CDR3 DNA sequence: TGTGCCAGCAGCTTGTGGGTCGAGGACAGCGGGTGGGATACGCAGTATTTT. It codes for CASSLWVEDSGWDTQYF.

The genes are TRBV12-3 or TRBV12-4 and TRBJ1-3; no definite D call. The CDR3 covers 15 residues. Trimming removed 6 bases at V and 0 bases at J, with 12 bases between. CDR3 sequence (DNA): TGTGCCAGCAGCCCAACACCTTCCTCTGGAAACACCATATATTTT. As protein: CASSPTPSSGNTIYF.

This sequence joins TRBV30 and TRBJ2-7; tentatively, D is TRBD1 (6 bases). The CDR3 is 15 amino acids. Germline V gives CDR1 GTSNPN, CDR2 SVGIG (reference sequence). The V gene lost 3 bases and the J gene lost 0 bases, with 15 bases spanning the gap. CDR3 loop: CAWRRTAQYSYEQYF. CDR3 in DNA: TGTGCCTGGAGGAGGACAGCCCAATACTCCTACGAGCAGTACTTC. Drawing the rest from reference TRBV30 and TRBJ2-7, the complete variable domain is SQTIHQWPATLVQPVGSPLSLECTVEGTSNPNLYWYRQAAGRGLQLLFYSVGIGQISSEVPQNLSASRPQDRQFILSSKKLLLSDSGFYLCAWRRTAQYSYEQYFGPGTRLTVT.

This chain connects TRBV13 to TRBJ2-1, with D hard to call. The CDR3 spans 11 residues. V was clipped by 5 bases and J by 10 bases, with 9 bases between them. Germline CDR1 is PRHDT and CDR2 is FYEKMQ (reference sequence). CDR3 sequence: CASSPLIEQFF. The CDR3, as DNA: TGTGCCAGCAGCCCCCTAATCGAGCAGTTCTTC.

The V and J genes are TRBV20-1 and TRBJ2-2, with TRBD1 matching 7 bases. V lost 2 bases, J lost 5 bases, and 17 bases stayed unmatched. Germline CDR1 is DFQATT and CDR2 is SNEGSKA (reference sequence). The CDR3 sequence is 18 residues long. CDR3 nucleotide sequence: TGCAGTGCTAGACCAGAAACCGACAGGGCGGTCTGGACCGGGGAGCTGTTTTTT. Translated: CSARPETDRAVWTGELFF.

This clonotype was counted between two and nine times. The rearrangement uses TRBV19 and TRBJ2-7; 11 bases are a match to TRBD1. The CDR3 length is 14 residues. The V gene's germline CDR1 is LNHDA and CDR2 SQIVND (reference sequence). Trimming took 4 bases from V and 5 from J; bases not matched to a gene: 4. Here the CDR3 DNA reads TGTGCCAGTAGTAAAAGGACAGGGGGCCACGAGCAGTACTTC. Its translation is CASSKRTGGHEQYF.

This clonotype was observed a handful of times. Mismatch with germline at one junction end may stem from a read error. The chain joins TRBV7-9 to TRBJ2-1; the D call may be TRBD1 or TRBD2 (5 bases each). Germline CDR1 and CDR2: SEHNR and FQNEAQ (reference sequence). CDR3 size: 15 residues. The CDR3 nucleotides read TGTGCCATCAGCCCCTACGGGACCCAGTACAATGAGCAGTTCTTC. Translated, it gives CAISPYGTQYNEQFF.

The genes are TRBV7-9 and TRBJ1-2; 9 positions agree with TRBD1. The CDR3 is made up of 14 amino acids. Trimming cost V 7 bases and J 6 bases; bases outside gene matches: 9. Germline CDR1 reads SEHNR; CDR2 reads FQNEAQ (reference sequence). The CDR3 region has the DNA TGTGCCAGCAATCGACTCGGGGACAGGGATGGCTACACCTTC. This translates into CASNRLGDRDGYTF.

This clonotype was seen only a few times. The chain joins TRBV20-1 to TRBJ1-6; no clear D. The germline CDR1 and CDR2 sequences are DFQATT and SNEGSKA (reference sequence). V lost 1 base to trimming and J lost 8 bases, with 12 bases between them. CDR3 length equals 14 residues. This chain's CDR3 is CSARGPGYDSPLHF. In nucleotides, the CDR3 is TGCAGTGCTAGAGGCCCCGGATATGATTCACCCCTCCACTTT.

The chain recombines TRBV6-5 with TRBJ2-3; 8 nucleotides line up with TRBD2. Germline-derived CDR1 and CDR2 are MNHEY and SVGAGI. The CDR3 covers 15 residues. Unmatched junction bases numbered 7, after V lost 2 bases and J lost 6 bases. The CDR3 nucleotides are TGTGCCAGCAGTTACGACCGGGGGGGGTCGGATACGCAGTATTTT. Protein: CASSYDRGGSDTQYF.

This clonotype has only a few counts. The chain couples TRBV6-1 to TRBJ2-1; 7 bases map to TRBD2. The ends lost 6 bases at V and 5 bases at J; junction bases unmatched: 7. Per germline, CDR1 MNHNS and CDR2 SASEGT. This CDR3 is 14 amino acids long. The CDR3 DNA follows: TGTGCCAGCAGGGGGCTAGCGGACAACAATGAGCAGTTCTTC. Protein: CASRGLADNNEQFF.

The V and J genes are TRBV5-1 and TRBJ1-1; TRBD1 is a possible D gene (6 bases). The CDR3 totals 15 residues. V lost 0 bases and J 0 bases, leaving 9 bases between the germline ends. The germline CDR1 and CDR2 sequences are SGHRS and YFSETQ. CDR3 region: CASSLEGGLNTEAFF. The CDR3 bases are TGCGCCAGCAGCTTGGAGGGGGGCTTGAACACTGAAGCTTTCTTT.

This clonotype appeared a few times. The J gene is TRBJ2-7, the V gene TRBV10-1, with 10 bases aligning to TRBD1. Germline V lookup: CDR1 WNHNN, CDR2 SYGVQD (reference sequence). The CDR3 runs 14 residues. The V and J ends lost 1 base and 3 bases, in that order; junction bases with no gene match: 0. Here the CDR3 DNA reads TGCGCCAGCAGTGAGTGGACAGGGGGCTACGAGCAGTACTTC. Amino acid sequence: CASSEWTGGYEQYF.

The gene calls are TRBV15 and TRBJ2-7; the D gene is possibly TRBD1 (6 bases). The CDR3 contains 13 residues. Germline CDR1 and CDR2: LNHNV and YYDKDF (reference sequence). The V gene lost 2 bases and the J gene lost 5 bases, with 10 bases spanning the gap. Here the CDR3 DNA reads TGTGCCACCAGCAGACCCCACAGGGACGAGCAGTACTTC. It is translated as CATSRPHRDEQYF. The full variable domain, completed using reference TRBV15 and TRBJ2-7, is DAMVIQNPRYQVTQFGKPVTLSCSQTLNHNVMYWYQQKSSQAPKLLFHYYDKDFNNEADTPDNFQSRRPNTSFCFLDIRSPGLGDTAMYLCATSRPHRDEQYFGPGTRLTVT.

The chain employs TRBV20-1 and TRBJ2-2; no reliable D call. V was cut by 6 bases and J by 0 bases, with 5 bases left in between. The length of the CDR3 is 12 residues. The germline V gene encodes CDR1 DFQATT and CDR2 SNEGSKA (reference sequence). The DNA for the CDR3 is TGCAGTGCAAATACGAACACCGGGGAGCTGTTTTTT. It translates to CSANTNTGELFF.

This clonotype appeared a few times. The gene calls are TRBV5-5 and TRBJ2-1; D ambiguous. The germline V gene encodes CDR1 SGHKS and CDR2 YYEKEE (reference sequence). Trimming took off 3 bases at V and 4 bases at J, with 14 bases between the two ends. The CDR3 runs to 15 residues. CDR3 residues: CASSYTVPGYNEQFF. The CDR3 bases are TGTGCCAGCAGCTATACAGTCCCTGGGTACAATGAGCAGTTCTTC.

This clonotype appeared a few times. This chain connects TRBV6-5 to TRBJ2-7; D call uncertain. Germline V gene sequence: CDR1 MNHEY, CDR2 SVGAGI. The CDR3 extends over 12 amino acids. V was trimmed by 6 bases and J by 3 bases, leaving 9 bases between them. CDR3 sequence: CASSPDNYEQYF. CDR3 nucleotide sequence: TGTGCCAGCAGCCCCGACAACTACGAGCAGTACTTC.